Listed here is a single T cell receptor beta chain. The data are from a study of beta chain features in type 1 diabetes. Expressed TCRB transcripts were sequenced because the entire RNA isolate underwent reverse transcription. TCRdb keeps only in-frame clones here, not all; method: immunoSEQ multiplex PCR. The table lists 160,000 or so clones, just over 9% of them singletons, with 2% to 3% in the top ten. This CDR3 has 14 amino acids. Germline V lookup: CDR1 LNHDA, CDR2 SQIVND (reference sequence). With V trimmed by 5 bases and J by 6 bases, 5 bases remained unmatched. The sequenced sample consisted of central memory CD4+ T cells from blood. This chain connects TRBV19 to TRBJ1-2; TRBD1 agrees at 11 bases. This receptor was obtained from a woman younger than 35 in good health. The CDR3 DNA reads as TGTGCCAGTAGTGCGGACAGGGGGCAGAATGGCTACACCTTC. Protein sequence: CASSADRGQNGYTF.